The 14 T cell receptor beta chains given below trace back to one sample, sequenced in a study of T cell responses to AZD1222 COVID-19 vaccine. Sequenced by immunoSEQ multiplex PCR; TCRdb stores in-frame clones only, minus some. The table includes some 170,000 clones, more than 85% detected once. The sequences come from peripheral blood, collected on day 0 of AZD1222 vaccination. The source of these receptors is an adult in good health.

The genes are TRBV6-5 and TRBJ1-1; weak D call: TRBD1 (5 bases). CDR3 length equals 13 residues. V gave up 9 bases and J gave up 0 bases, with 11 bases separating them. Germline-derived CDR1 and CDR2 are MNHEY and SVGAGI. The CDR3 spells CASRTPMNTEAFF. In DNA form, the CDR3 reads TGTGCCAGTAGGACACCCATGAACACTGAAGCTTTCTTT.

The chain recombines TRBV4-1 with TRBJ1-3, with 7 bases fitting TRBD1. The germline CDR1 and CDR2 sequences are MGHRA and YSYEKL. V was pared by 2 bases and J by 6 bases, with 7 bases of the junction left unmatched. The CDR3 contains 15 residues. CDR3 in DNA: TGCGCCAGCAGCCAAATGACAGGGACAGAAAACACCATATATTTT. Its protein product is CASSQMTGTENTIYF.

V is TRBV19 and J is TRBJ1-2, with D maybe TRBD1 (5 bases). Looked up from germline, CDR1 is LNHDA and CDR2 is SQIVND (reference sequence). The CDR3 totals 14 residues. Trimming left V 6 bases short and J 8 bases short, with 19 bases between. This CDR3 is CASSFRDPVWGYTF. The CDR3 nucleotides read TGTGCCAGTAGCTTCCGGGACCCTGTCTGGGGCTACACCTTC. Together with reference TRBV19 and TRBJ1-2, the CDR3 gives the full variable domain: DGGITQSPKYLFRKEGQNVTLSCEQNLNHDAMYWYRQDPGQGLRLIYYSQIVNDFQKGDIAEGYSVSREKKESFPLTVTSAQKNPTAFYLCASSFRDPVWGYTFGSGTRLTVV.

The DNA of the CDR3 is TGCGCCAGCAGGATCAGGGGGCTCCAAGGTTACGAGCAGTACTTC. This gives the protein CASRIRGLQGYEQYF. V and J are TRBV10-1 and TRBJ2-7; 8 bases align to TRBD1. CDR1 and CDR2 from the germline V gene are WNHNN and SYGVQD (reference sequence). Trimming at V came to 6 bases and at J to 4 bases, leaving 11 bases not matched to a gene. CDR3 length: 15 residues.

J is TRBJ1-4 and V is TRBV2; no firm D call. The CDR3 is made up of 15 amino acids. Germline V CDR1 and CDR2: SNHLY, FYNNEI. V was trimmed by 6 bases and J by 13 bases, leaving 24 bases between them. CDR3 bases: TGTGCCAGCAGCTTCGCCGGGCAGGATCAATTTCGACTGTTTTTT. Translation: CASSFAGQDQFRLFF.

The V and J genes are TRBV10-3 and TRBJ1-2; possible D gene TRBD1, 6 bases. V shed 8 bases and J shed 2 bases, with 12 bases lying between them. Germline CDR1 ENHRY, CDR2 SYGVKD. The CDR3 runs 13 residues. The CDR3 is CAIQDGQNYGYTF. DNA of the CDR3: TGTGCCATCCAGGATGGACAGAACTATGGCTACACCTTC.

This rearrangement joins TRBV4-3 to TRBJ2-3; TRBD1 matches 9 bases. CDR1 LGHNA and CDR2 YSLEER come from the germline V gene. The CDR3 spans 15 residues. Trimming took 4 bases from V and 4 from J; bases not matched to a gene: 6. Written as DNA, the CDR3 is TGCGCCAGCAGCCGGGGGACAGGGTTCCCAGATACGCAGTATTTT. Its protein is CASSRGTGFPDTQYF.

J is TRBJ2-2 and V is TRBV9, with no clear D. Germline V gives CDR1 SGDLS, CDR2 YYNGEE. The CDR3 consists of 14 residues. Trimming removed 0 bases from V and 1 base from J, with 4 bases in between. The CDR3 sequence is CASSVVWNTGELFF. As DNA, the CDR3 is TGTGCCAGCAGCGTAGTTTGGAACACCGGGGAGCTGTTTTTT.

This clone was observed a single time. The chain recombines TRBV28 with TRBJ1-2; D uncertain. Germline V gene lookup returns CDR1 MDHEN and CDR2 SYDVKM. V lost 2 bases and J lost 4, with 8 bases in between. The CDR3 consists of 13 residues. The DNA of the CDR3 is TGTGCCAGCAGTTTAATTGGTGGCTATGGCTACACCTTC. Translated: CASSLIGGYGYTF.

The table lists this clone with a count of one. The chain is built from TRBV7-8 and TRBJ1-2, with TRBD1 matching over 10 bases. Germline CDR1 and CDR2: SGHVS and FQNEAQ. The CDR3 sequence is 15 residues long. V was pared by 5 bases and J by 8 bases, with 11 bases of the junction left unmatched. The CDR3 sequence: CASSKRDRGLGGYTF. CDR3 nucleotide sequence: TGTGCCAGCAGCAAACGGGACAGGGGACTCGGGGGCTACACCTTC.

CDR3 sequence: CASSYFGQNTGELFF. The CDR3 nucleotides read TGTGCCAGCAGCTACTTCGGACAAAACACCGGGGAGCTGTTTTTT. The chain combines TRBV2 with TRBJ2-2; a weak D match, TRBD1 (5 bases). The V and J ends lost 6 bases and 2 bases respectively, with 13 bases between them. Germline lookup yields CDR1 SNHLY and CDR2 FYNNEI. The CDR3 sequence is 15 residues long.

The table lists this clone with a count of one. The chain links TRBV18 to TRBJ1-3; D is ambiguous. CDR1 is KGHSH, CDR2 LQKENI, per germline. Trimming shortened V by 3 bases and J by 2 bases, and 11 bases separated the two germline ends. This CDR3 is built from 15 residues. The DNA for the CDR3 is TGTGCCAGCTCACCTAGAGGGAGTCCTGGAAACACCATATATTTT. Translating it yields CASSPRGSPGNTIYF.

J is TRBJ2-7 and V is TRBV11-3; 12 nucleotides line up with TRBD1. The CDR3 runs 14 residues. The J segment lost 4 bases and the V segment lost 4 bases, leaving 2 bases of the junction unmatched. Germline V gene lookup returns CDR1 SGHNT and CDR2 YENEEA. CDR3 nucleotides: TGTGCCAGCAGCTCGGGACAGGGGGCATACGAGCAGTACTTC. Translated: CASSSGQGAYEQYF.

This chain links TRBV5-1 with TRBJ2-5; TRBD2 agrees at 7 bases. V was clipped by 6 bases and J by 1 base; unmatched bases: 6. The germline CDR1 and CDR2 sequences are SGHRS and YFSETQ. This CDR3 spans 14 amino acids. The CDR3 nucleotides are TGCGCCAGCAAGGAACTAGCGACCCAAGAGACCCAGTACTTC. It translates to CASKELATQETQYF. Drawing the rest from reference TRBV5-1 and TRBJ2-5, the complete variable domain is KAGVTQTPRYLIKTRGQQVTLSCSPISGHRSVSWYQQTPGQGLQFLFEYFSETQRNKGNFPGRFSGRQFSNSRSEMNVSTLELGDSALYLCASKELATQETQYFGPGTRLLVL.